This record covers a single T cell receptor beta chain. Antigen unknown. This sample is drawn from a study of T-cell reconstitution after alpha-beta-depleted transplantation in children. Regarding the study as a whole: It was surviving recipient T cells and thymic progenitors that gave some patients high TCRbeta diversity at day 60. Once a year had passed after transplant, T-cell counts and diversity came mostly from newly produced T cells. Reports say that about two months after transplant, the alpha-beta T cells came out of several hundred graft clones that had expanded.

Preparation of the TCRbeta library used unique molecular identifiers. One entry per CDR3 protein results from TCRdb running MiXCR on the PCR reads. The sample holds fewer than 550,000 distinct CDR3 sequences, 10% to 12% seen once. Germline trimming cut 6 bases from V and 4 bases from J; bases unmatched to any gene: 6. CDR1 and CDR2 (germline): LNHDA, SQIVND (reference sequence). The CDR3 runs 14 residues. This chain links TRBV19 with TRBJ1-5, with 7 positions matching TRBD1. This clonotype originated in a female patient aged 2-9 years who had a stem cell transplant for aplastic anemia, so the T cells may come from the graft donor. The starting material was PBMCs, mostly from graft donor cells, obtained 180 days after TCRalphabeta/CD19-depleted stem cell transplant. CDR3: CASRNRGINQPQHF. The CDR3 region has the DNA TGTGCCAGTAGGAACAGGGGAATTAATCAGCCCCAGCATTTT.